Shown below are 2 T cell receptor beta chains from a single sample sequenced in a study of immune cell composition in non-small cell lung cancer. Profiled with immunoSEQ multiplex PCR; TCRdb holds only in-frame clones, not every one. The sample holds roughly 14,000 clones; around 69% are singletons and the top ten take under 10%. The sample was lung tumor tissue. Every receptor here comes from a human donor with non-small cell lung cancer.

The chain is built from TRBV4-1 and TRBJ1-2, with TRBD1 as a possible D gene (6 bases). Germline lookup yields CDR1 MGHRA and CDR2 YSYEKL. The V end was cut by 0 bases, the J end by 6 bases, with 14 bases between. The CDR3 consists of 15 residues. The CDR3 loop reads CASSQEPGTLDGYTF. The DNA for the CDR3 is TGCGCCAGCAGCCAAGAACCCGGGACATTGGATGGCTACACCTTC.

The chain is built from TRBV12-5 and TRBJ1-5; no clear D gene. Germline loops: CDR1 LGHNT, CDR2 FRNRAP. The CDR3 length is 16 residues. The V end lost 2 bases, the J end lost 11 bases, and 22 bases lay between the germline ends. This CDR3 is CASGLWVLSGSLTQHF. Written as DNA, the CDR3 is TGTGCTAGTGGTTTGTGGGTCCTCTCCGGGTCATTAACCCAGCATTTT.